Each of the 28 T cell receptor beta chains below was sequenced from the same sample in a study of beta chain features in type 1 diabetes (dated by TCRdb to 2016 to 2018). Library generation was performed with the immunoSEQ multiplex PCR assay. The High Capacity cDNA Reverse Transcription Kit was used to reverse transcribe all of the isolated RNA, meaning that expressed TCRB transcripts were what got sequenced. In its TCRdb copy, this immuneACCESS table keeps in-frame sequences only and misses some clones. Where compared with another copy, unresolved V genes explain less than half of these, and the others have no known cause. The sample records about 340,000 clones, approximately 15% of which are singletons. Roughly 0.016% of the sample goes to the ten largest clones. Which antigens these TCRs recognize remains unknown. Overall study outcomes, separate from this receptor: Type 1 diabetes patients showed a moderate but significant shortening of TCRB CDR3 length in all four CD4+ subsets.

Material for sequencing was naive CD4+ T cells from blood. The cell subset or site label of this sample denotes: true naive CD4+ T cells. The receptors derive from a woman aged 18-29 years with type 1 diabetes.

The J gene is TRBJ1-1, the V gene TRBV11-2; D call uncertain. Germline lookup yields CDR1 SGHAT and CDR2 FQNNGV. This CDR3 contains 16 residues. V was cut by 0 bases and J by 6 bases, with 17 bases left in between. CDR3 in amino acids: CASSLEGRQPDSEAFF. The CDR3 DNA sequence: TGTGCCAGCAGCTTAGAGGGTCGGCAGCCCGACTCTGAAGCTTTCTTT.

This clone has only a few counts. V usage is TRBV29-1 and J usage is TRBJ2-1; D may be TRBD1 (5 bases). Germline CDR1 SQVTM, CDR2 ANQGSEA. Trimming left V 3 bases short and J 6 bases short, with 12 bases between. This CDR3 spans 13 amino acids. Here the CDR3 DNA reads TGCAGCGTTGAGGGGTCCAGGGTCAATGAGCAGTTCTTC. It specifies CSVEGSRVNEQFF.

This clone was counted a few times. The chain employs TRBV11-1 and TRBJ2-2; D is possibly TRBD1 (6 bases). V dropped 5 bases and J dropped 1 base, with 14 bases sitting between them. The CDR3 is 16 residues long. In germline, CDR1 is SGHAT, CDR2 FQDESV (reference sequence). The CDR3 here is CASSPRGTENTGELFF. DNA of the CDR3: TGTGCCAGCAGCCCCAGGGGAACAGAGAACACCGGGGAGCTGTTTTTT.

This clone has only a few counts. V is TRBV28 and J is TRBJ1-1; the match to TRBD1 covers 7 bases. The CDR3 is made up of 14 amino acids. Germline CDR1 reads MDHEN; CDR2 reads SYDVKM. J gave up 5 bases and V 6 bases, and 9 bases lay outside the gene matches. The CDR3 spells CASSRGGVGTEAFF. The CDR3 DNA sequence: TGTGCCAGCAGCCGAGGGGGCGTCGGGACTGAAGCTTTCTTT.

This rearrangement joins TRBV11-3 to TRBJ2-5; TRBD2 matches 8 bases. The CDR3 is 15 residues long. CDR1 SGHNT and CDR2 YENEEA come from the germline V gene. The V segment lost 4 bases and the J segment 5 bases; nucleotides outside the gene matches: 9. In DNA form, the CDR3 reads TGTGCCAGCAGCTCCCGCGGCGGGAGGTGGGAGACCCAGTACTTC. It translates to CASSSRGGRWETQYF.

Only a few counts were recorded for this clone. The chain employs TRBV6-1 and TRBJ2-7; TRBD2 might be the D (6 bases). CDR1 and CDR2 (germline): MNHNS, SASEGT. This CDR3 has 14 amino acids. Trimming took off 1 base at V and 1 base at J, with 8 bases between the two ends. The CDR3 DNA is TGTGCCAGCAGTGAAGTTCGGGGGTCCTACGAGCAGTACGTC. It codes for CASSEVRGSYEQYV.

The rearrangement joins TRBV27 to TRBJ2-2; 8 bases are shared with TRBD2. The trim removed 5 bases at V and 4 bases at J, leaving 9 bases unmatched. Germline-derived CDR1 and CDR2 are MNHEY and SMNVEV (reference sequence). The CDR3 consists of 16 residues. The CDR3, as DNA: TGTGCCAGCAGTCGGGGACTAGGGTCCGGCACCGGGGAGCTGTTTTTT. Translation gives CASSRGLGSGTGELFF.

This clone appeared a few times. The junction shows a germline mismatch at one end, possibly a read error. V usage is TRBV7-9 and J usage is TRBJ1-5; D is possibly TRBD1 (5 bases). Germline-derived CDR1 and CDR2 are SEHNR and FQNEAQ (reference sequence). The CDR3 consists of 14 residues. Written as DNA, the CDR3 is TGTGCAAGCAGCACCCAGGGTCGAGATCAGCCCCAGCATTTT. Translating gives CASSTQGRDQPQHF.

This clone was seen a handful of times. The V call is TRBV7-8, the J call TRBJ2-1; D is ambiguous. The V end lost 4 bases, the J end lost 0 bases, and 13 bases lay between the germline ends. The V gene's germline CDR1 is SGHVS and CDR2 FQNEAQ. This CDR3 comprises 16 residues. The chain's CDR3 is CASSYPTLSSYNEQFF. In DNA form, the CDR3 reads TGTGCCAGCAGCTATCCGACACTTAGCTCCTACAATGAGCAGTTCTTC.

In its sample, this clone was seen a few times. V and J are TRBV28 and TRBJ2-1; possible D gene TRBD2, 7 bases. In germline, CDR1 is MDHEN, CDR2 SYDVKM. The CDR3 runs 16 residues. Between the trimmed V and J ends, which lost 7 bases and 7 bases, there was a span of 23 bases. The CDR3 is CASIQTGGSLRNEQFF. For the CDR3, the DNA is TGTGCCAGCATCCAAACGGGGGGCTCTCTTCGAAATGAGCAGTTCTTC.

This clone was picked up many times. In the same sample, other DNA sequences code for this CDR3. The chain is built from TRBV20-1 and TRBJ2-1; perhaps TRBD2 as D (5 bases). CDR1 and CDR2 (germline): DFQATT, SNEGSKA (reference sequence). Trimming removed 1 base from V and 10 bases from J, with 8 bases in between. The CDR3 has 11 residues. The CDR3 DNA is TGCAGTGCTAGAGGGTCGGGGGAGCAGTTCTTC. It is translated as CSARGSGEQFF.

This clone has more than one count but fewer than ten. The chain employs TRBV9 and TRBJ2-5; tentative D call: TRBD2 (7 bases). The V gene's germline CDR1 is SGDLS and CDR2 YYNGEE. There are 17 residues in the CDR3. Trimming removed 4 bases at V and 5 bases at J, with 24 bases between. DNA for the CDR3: TGTGCCAGCAGCCCAATGAAGAGGGGGGGGTTTGGTGAGACCCAGTACTTC. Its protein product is CASSPMKRGGFGETQYF.

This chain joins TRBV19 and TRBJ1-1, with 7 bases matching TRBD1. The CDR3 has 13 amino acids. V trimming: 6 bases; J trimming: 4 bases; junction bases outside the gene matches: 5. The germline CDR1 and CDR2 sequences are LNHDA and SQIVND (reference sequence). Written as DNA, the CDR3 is TGTGCCAGTAGCAACCAGGGGGGCACTGAAGCTTTCTTT. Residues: CASSNQGGTEAFF.

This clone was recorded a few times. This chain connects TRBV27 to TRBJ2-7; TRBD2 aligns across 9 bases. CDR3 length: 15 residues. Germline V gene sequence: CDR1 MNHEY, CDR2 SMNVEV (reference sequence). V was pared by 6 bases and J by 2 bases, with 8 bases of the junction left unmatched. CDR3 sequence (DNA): TGTGCCAGCAGCCCAGGGACTAGCCGAACCTACGAGCAGTACTTC. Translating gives CASSPGTSRTYEQYF.

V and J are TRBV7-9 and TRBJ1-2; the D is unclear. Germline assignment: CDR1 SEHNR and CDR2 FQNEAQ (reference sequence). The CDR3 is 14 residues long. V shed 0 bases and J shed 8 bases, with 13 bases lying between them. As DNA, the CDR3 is TGTGCCAGCAGCTTAGCGTCCCTTCCCGCGGGCTACACCTTC. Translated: CASSLASLPAGYTF. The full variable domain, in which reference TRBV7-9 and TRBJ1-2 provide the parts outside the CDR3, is DTGVSQNPRHKITKRGQNVTFRCDPISEHNRLYWYRQTLGQGPEFLTYFQNEAQLEKSRLLSDRFSAERPKGSFSTLEIQRTEQGDSAMYLCASSLASLPAGYTFGSGTRLTVV.

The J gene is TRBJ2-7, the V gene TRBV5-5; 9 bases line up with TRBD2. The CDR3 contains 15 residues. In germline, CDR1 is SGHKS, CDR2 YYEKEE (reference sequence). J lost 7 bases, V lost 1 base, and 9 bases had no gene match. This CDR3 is CASSLLLAGRMEQYF. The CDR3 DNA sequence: TGTGCCAGCAGCTTGCTTCTAGCGGGGAGAATGGAGCAGTACTTC.

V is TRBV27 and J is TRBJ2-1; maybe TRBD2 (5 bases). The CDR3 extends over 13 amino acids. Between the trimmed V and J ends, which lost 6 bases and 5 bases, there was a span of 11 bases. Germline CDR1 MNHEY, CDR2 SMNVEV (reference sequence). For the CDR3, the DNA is TGTGCCAGCAGACGAGGGAACAACAATGAGCAGTTCTTC. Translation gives CASRRGNNNEQFF.

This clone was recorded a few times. The DNA for the CDR3 is TGTGCCAGTACCCAATACAATGAGCAGTTCTTC. Translation: CASTQYNEQFF. The rearrangement uses TRBV19 and TRBJ2-1, with no clear D. Trimming cost V 7 bases and J 4 bases, with 5 bases left between them. From germline, CDR1 is LNHDA and CDR2 SQIVND (reference sequence). CDR3 length: 11 residues.

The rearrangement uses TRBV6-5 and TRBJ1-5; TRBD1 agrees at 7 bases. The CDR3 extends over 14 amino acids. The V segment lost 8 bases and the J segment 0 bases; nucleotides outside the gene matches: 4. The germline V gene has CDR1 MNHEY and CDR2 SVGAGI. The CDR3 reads CASGTDYSNQPQHF. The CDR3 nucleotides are TGTGCCAGCGGGACAGATTATAGCAATCAGCCCCAGCATTTT.

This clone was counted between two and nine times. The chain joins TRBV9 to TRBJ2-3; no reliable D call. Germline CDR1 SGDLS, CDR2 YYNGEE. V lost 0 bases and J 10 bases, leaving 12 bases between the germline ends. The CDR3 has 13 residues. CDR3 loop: CASSVAPGKPQYF. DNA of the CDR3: TGTGCCAGCAGCGTAGCGCCAGGCAAGCCGCAGTATTTT. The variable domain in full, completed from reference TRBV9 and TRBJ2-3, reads DSGVTQTPKHLITATGQRVTLRCSPRSGDLSVYWYQQSLDQGLQFLIQYYNGEERAKGNILERFSAQQFPDLHSELNLSSLELGDSALYFCASSVAPGKPQYFGPGTRLTVL.

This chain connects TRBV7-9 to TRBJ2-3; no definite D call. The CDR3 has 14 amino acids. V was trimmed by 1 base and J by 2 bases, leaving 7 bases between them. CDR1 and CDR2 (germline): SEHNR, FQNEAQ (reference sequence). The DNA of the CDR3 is TGTGCCAGCAGCTTAGGACTTTTCACAGATACGCAGTATTTT. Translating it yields CASSLGLFTDTQYF.

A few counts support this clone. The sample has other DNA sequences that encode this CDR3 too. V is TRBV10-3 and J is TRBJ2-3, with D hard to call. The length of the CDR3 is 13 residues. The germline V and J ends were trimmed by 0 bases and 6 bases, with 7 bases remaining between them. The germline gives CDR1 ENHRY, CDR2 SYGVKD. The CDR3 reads CAISESREDTQYF. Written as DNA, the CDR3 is TGTGCCATCAGTGAGTCTAGAGAGGATACGCAGTATTTT.

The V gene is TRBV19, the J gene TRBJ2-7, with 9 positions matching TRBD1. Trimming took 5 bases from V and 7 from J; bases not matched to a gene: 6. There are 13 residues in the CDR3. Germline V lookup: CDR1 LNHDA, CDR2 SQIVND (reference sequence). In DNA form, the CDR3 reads TGTGCCAGTAGTCCTGGGACAGGGAATGAGCAGTACTTC. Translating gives CASSPGTGNEQYF.

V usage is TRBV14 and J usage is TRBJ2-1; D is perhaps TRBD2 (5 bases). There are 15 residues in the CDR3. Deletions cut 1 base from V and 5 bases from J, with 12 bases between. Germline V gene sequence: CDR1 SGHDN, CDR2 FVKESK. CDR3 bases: TGTGCCAGCAGCCAAGTGGTAGCGCACAACAATGAGCAGTTCTTC. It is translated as CASSQVVAHNNEQFF.

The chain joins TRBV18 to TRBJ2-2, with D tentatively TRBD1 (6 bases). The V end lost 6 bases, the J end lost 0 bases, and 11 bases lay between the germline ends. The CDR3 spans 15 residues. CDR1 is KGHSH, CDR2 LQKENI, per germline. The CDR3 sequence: CASSGQPTNTGELFF. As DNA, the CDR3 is TGTGCCAGCTCCGGACAGCCTACGAACACCGGGGAGCTGTTTTTT.

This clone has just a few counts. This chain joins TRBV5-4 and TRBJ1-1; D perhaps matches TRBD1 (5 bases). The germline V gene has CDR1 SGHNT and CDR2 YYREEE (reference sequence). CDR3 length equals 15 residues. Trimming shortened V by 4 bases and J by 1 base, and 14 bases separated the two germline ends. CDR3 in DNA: TGTGCCAGCAGCGAACAGGCCCCCTCGAACACTGAAGCTTTCTTT. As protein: CASSEQAPSNTEAFF.

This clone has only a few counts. CDR3 sequence (DNA): TGTGCCACCACCGACAGAGCGGGAGATTTACTCAATGAGCAGTTCTTC. It translates to CATTDRAGDLLNEQFF. This sequence joins TRBV10-3 and TRBJ2-1; 8 nucleotides agree with TRBD2. Germline CDR1 reads ENHRY; CDR2 reads SYGVKD. J lost 6 bases, V lost 10 bases, and 17 bases had no gene match. The CDR3 runs to 16 residues.

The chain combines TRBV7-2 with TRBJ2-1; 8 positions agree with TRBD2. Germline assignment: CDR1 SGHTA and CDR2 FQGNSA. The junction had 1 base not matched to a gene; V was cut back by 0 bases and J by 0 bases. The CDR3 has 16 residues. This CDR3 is CASSLAGTSSYNEQFF. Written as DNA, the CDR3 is TGTGCCAGCAGCTTAGCGGGGACTAGCTCCTACAATGAGCAGTTCTTC.